The sequence of this T cell receptor beta chain was determined in a study of graft-versus-host responses after intestinal transplantation. On the study more broadly: Anti-thymocyte globulin induction preceded two to three years of tacrolimus and steroid maintenance in all recipients. General study points: Early post-transplant falls in HvG clones accompanied the peak levels of circulating GvH clones. Present in recipient marrow, GvH clones included some that appeared first in ileum or blood.

Sequencing was performed with immunoSEQ multiplex PCR; in TCRdb, only in-frame clones are kept and a portion is missing. The data contain 90,000 to 95,000 clones, more than 85% of them singletons. As concerns this clone: Its antigen is still unknown.

CDR1 is SGHRS, CDR2 YFSETQ, per germline. The CDR3 runs 16 residues. Losses at the gene ends were 3 bases for V and 2 bases for J; bases not matched to a gene: 7. The source is a human donor who received an intestinal transplant. The chain joins TRBV5-1 to TRBJ2-7, with 11 bases that match TRBD2. Specimen: unstimulated CD8+ T cells sorted from spleen or lymph node cells, collected before intestinal transplant. The CDR3 loop reads CASSWGGTSGAYEQYF. In DNA form, the CDR3 reads TGCGCCAGCAGCTGGGGAGGGACTAGCGGAGCCTACGAGCAGTACTTC.